This TCR beta chain was sequenced for a study of T-cell memory formation after mild COVID-19. This clonotype was seen a few times. TCRdb called the 5' RACE reads again in MiXCR, with one record for every CDR3 protein. The sample includes 350,000 to 450,000 distinct CDR3 sequences, 15% to 20% of them seen just once. The clonotype comes from an adult woman who had mild COVID-19 (a few samples of this study predate the infection). Cell type and time point are not known. Sequenced input: PBMCs or a T cell subset sorted from them (not recorded which).

The CDR3 region has the DNA TGTGCCAGCAGCCCGACAGGGCAGAACAATCAGCCCCAGCATTTT. Its translation: CASSPTGQNNQPQHF. The genes are TRBV12-3 or TRBV12-4 and TRBJ1-5; 7 nucleotides align to TRBD1. Losses at the gene ends were 6 bases for V and 3 bases for J; bases not matched to a gene: 8. The CDR3 totals 15 residues.